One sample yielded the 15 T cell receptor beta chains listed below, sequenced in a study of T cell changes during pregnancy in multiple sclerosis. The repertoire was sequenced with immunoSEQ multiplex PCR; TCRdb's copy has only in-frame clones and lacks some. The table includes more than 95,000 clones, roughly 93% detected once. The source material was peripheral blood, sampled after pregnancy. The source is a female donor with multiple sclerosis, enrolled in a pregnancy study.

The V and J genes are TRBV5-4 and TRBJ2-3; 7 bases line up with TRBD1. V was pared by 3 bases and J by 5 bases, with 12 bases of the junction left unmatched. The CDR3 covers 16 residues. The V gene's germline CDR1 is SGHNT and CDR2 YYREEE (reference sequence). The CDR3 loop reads CASSWRTGAVGDTQYF. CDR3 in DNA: TGTGCCAGCAGCTGGCGGACAGGAGCCGTTGGAGATACGCAGTATTTT.

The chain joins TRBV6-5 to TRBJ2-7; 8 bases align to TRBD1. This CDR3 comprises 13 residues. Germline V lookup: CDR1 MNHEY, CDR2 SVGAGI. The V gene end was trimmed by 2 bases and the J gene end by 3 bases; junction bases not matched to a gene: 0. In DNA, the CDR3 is TGTGCCAGCAGTTACGACAGGGGCTACGAGCAGTACTTC. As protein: CASSYDRGYEQYF.

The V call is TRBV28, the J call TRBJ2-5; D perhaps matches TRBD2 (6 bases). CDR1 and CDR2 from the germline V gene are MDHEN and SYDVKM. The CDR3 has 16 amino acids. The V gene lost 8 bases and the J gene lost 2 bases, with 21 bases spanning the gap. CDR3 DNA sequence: TGTGCCAGCCTCCGATGGGGAAGCGGGTCTCAAGAGACCCAGTACTTC. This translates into CASLRWGSGSQETQYF.

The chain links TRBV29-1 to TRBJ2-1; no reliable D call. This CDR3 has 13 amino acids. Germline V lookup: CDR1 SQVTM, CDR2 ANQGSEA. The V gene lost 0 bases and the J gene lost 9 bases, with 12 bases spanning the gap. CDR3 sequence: CSVEEARNSEQFF. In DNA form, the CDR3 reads TGCAGCGTTGAAGAGGCTAGGAATAGTGAGCAGTTCTTC.

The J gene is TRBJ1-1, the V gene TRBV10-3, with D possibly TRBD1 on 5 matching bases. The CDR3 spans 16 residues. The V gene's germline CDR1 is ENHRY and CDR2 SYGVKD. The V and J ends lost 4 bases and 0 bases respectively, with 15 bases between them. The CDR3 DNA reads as TGTGCCATCAGTGGGACATTCGGAAGAGTGAACACTGAAGCTTTCTTT. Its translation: CAISGTFGRVNTEAFF.

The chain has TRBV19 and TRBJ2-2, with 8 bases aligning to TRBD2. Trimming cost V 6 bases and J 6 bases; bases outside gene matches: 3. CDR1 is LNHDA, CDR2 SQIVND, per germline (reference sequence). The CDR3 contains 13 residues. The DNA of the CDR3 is TGTGCCAGTAGCGGGAGGGGACCCGGGGAGCTGTTTTTT. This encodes CASSGRGPGELFF.

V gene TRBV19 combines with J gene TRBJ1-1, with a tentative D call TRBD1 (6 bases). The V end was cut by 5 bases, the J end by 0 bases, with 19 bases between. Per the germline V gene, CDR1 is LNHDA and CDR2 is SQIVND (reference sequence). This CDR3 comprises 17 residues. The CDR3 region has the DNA TGTGCCAGTAGTCCCCAGGGGTCCTTCCCCATGAACACTGAAGCTTTCTTT. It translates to CASSPQGSFPMNTEAFF.

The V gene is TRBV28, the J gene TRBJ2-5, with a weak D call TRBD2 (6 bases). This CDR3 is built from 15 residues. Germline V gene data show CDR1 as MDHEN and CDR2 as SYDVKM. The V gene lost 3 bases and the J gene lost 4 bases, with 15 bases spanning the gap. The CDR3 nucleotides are TGTGCCAGCAGTTTGCCCTATGGTAGCGGAGAGACCCAGTACTTC. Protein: CASSLPYGSGETQYF. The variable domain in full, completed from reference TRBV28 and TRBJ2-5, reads DVKVTQSSRYLVKRTGEKVFLECVQDMDHENMFWYRQDPGLGLRLIYFSYDVKMKEKGDIPEGYSVSREKKERFSLILESASTNQTSMYLCASSLPYGSGETQYFGPGTRLLVL.

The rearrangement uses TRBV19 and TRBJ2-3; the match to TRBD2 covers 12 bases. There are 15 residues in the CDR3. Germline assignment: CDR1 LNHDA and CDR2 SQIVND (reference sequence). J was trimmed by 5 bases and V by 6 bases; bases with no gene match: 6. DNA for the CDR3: TGTGCCAGTAGGACGCTAGCGGGAGGGGGAGATACGCAGTATTTT. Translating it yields CASRTLAGGGDTQYF.

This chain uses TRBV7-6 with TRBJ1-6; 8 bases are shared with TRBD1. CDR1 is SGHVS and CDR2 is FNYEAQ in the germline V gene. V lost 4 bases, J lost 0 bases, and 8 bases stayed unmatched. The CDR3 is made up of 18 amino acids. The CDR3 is CASSSRQGLSSYNSPLHF. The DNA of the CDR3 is TGTGCCAGCAGCTCGAGACAGGGGCTCAGCTCCTATAATTCACCCCTCCACTTT.

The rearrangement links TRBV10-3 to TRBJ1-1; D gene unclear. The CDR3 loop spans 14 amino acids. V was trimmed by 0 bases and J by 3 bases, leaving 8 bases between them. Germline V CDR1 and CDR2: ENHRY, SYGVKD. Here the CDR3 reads CAISESRLYTEAFF. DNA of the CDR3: TGTGCCATCAGTGAGTCGAGACTGTACACTGAAGCTTTCTTT.

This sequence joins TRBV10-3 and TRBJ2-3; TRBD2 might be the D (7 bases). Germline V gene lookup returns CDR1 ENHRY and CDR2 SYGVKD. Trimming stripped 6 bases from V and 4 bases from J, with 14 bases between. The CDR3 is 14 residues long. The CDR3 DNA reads TGTGCCATCAGGGGAGGGGGTTCAGCAGATACGCAGTATTTT. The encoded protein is CAIRGGGSADTQYF.

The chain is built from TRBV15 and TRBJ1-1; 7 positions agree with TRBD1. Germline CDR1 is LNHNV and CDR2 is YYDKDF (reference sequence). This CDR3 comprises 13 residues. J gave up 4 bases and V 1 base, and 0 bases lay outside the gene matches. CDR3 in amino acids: CATSRGQGTEAFF. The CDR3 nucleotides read TGTGCCACCAGCAGAGGACAGGGCACTGAAGCTTTCTTT.

The CDR3 sequence is CASSEPRDRGYEQYF. In nucleotides, the CDR3 is TGTGCCAGCAGTGAACCCCGGGACAGGGGCTACGAGCAGTACTTC. The chain combines TRBV2 with TRBJ2-5, with 10 bases aligning to TRBD1. The end of the DNA aligns better with TRBJ2-7, so the J call may be wrong. CDR3 size: 15 residues. Germline V gene data show CDR1 as SNHLY and CDR2 as FYNNEI.

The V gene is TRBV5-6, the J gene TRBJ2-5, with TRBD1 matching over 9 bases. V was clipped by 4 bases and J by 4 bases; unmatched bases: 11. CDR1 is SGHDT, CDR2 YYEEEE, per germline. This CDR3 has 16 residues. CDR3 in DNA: TGTGCCAGCAGCCCGGACAGGGGAAGTATTCGAGAGACCCAGTACTTC. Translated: CASSPDRGSIRETQYF.